This T cell receptor (beta chain) was sequenced in a study of cytomegalovirus exposure and HLA in healthy donors. The PCR ran on 60 Vbeta and 13 Jbeta primers. Data came from immunoSEQ multiplex PCR; TCRdb stores just in-frame clones and leaves some out. The sample includes about 120,000 clones, about 8% of them seen just once. The CDR3 spans 16 residues. Trimming at V came to 4 bases and at J to 8 bases, leaving 12 bases not matched to a gene. In germline, CDR1 is SGHDT, CDR2 YYEEEE. Points from the study as a whole: A prior analysis recorded that most TCR beta V segments were productive about 90% or about 30% of the time. Cytomegalovirus association was assigned to 170 or so TCR beta chains. Later, an analysis found that common viral pathogens appeared to be linked with several of the most significant clusters. Highest at DRB1 and lowest at HLA-C, TCR association rates differed among HLA loci in a later analysis.

This clone occurred a few times. Its antigen remains unidentified. This chain joins TRBV5-6 and TRBJ2-4; 10 bases line up with TRBD1. The sequencing input was PBMCs. The receptor comes from a woman aged 40 to 55 in good health and CMV-seropositive. This CDR3 reads CASSQSDRGLRDIQYF. The CDR3 DNA sequence: TGTGCCAGCAGCCAAAGCGACAGGGGGCTGAGGGACATTCAGTACTTC.